These 4 T cell receptor beta chains originate from one sample sequenced in a study of neurological immune-mediated disorders. Described time point: longitudinal time-point 1 (baseline). In TCRdb, the 5' RACE reads were re-called with MiXCR into one record per CDR3 protein. The sample records tens of thousands of distinct CDR3 sequences, roughly 10% being singletons. What was sequenced was PBMCs. The receptors come from a man aged 25 to 40 in good health.

This clonotype was seen repeatedly, ten times or more. The V call is TRBV5-1, the J call TRBJ2-7, with 8 bases aligning to TRBD1. The length of the CDR3 is 14 residues. The trim removed 4 bases at V and 1 base at J, leaving 4 bases unmatched. Germline CDR1 SGHRS, CDR2 YFSETQ. In DNA, the CDR3 is TGCGCCAGCAGCGTCGGGACAGGTTCCTACGAGCAGTACTTC. The encoded protein is CASSVGTGSYEQYF.

The J gene is TRBJ1-1, the V gene TRBV6-1; D not resolved. The CDR3 contains 14 residues. V was pared by 4 bases and J by 12 bases, with 21 bases between. Germline CDR1 and CDR2: MNHNS and SASEGT. The CDR3: CASSGSRSPPNTFF. CDR3 bases: TGTGCCAGCAGTGGGTCGAGAAGCCCCCCAAACACTTTCTTT.

This clonotype was seen repeatedly, ten times or more. The chain combines TRBV19 with TRBJ2-3; D gene ambiguous. The CDR3 contains 14 residues. In germline, CDR1 is LNHDA, CDR2 SQIVND (reference sequence). V lost 5 bases and J lost 4, with 13 bases in between. CDR3: CASSWKNGADTQYF. The CDR3 nucleotides read TGTGCCAGTAGTTGGAAGAATGGGGCAGATACGCAGTATTTT.

This clonotype was observed at least ten times. The chain has TRBV10-3 and TRBJ2-2, with 10 nucleotides matching TRBD1. The CDR3 is 14 residues long. Losses at the gene ends were 7 bases for V and 6 bases for J; bases not matched to a gene: 5. From germline, CDR1 is ENHRY and CDR2 SYGVKD. CDR3 sequence: CAIKGTGAAGELFF. The CDR3 DNA follows: TGTGCCATCAAAGGGACAGGGGCTGCCGGGGAGCTGTTTTTT.